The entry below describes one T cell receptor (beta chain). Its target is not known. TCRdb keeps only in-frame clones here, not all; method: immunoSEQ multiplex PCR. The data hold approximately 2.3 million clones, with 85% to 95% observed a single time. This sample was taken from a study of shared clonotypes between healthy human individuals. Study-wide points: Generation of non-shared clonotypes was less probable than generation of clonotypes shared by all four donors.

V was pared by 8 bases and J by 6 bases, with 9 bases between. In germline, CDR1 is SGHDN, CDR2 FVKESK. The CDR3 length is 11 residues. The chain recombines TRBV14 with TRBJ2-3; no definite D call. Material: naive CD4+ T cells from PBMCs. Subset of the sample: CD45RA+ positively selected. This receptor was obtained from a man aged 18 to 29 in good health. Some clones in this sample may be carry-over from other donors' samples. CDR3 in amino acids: CASGSTDTQYF. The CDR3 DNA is TGTGCCAGCGGCTCCACTGATACGCAGTATTTT. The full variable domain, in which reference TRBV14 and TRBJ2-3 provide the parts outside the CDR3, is EAGVTQFPSHSVIEKGQTVTLRCDPISGHDNLYWYRRVMGKEIKFLLHFVKESKQDESGMPNNRFLAERTGGTYSTLKVQPAELEDSGVYFCASGSTDTQYFGPGTRLTVL.